This T cell receptor (beta chain) came from a study of blood T cell repertoires in COVID-19. Study-wide context: Italy, Spain and the United States were the sources of the convalescent and acute COVID-19 samples. Sample material is recorded as cDNA or gDNA derived from T cells, B-cell-depleted T cells, or PBMCs.

Original data processing: How many nucleated cells were present was estimated from reference gene primer amplification. Clones were read by immunoSEQ multiplex PCR, and TCRdb kept only the in-frame ones, dropping some. That table furnishes V, J and clone size, whereas the DNA furnished D and trimming. The sample contains some 200,000 clones, about four fifths of which appear only once. This CDR3 has 14 residues. J lost 3 bases, V lost 5 bases, and 3 bases had no gene match. CDR1 LNHDA and CDR2 SQIVND come from the germline V gene (reference sequence). Sequenced: peripheral blood. The sequence derives from a woman in her sixties or seventies with acute or convalescent COVID-19. V and J are TRBV19 and TRBJ1-5; 8 nucleotides match TRBD1. CDR3 DNA sequence: TGTGCCAGTAGTCCAGGGGGCTTCAATCAGCCCCAGCATTTT. The encoded protein is CASSPGGFNQPQHF.